A selection of T cell receptor beta chains follows, all from one sample in a study of blood T cells in healthy people across ages. TCRdb reprocessed the 5' RACE reads with MiXCR, giving one entry per CDR3 protein. The data show 1.5 million to 1.9 million distinct CDR3 sequences, less than 45% seen once. The source material was blood. The receptor source for this set is a woman aged 18 to 35 in good health. The conserved cysteine and the conserved F or W are not part of the CDR3 here. Fields, in order: J gene, V gene, clone size, CDR3 protein. The size entry is marked missing in some rows and otherwise reads once, few, many or a size class.

TRBJ1-4 | TRBV20-1 | NA | SATHLNEKLF
TRBJ2-7 | TRBV10-3 | NA | AISDPGQTSYEQY
TRBJ2-7 | TRBV20-1 | few | SARYSSASYEQY
TRBJ1-2 | TRBV7-8 | NA | ASSLAGTVSNYGYT
TRBJ1-2 | TRBV7-8 | NA | ASSSPTGDELYGYT
TRBJ2-1 | TRBV2 | NA | ASSEGTGIYNEQF
TRBJ2-7 | TRBV24-1 | NA | ATSDLRGRASYEQY
TRBJ2-4 | TRBV9 | NA | ASSSWAGENIQY
TRBJ2-7 | TRBV6-2/TRBV6-3 | NA | ASKRSGDPYNEQY
TRBJ2-5 | TRBV24-1 | few | ATSDLDQSEETQY
TRBJ2-5 | TRBV7-9 | once | ASSLRRDRRTETQY
TRBJ1-6 | TRBV25-1 | NA | ASSASRIYNSPLH
TRBJ2-1 | TRBV6-5 | few | ASSSGGRFYNEQF
TRBJ2-7 | TRBV29-1 | NA | SVGPAGANYEQY
TRBJ2-1 | TRBV6-1 | few | ASSRILGGGESYNEQF
TRBJ2-2 | TRBV2 | NA | ASRPRALRSGELF
TRBJ1-1 | TRBV7-8 | few | ASSSVWEGANGAF
TRBJ1-2 | TRBV5-1 | NA | ASSFLTGGGSANYGYT
TRBJ2-7 | TRBV27 | NA | ASSLFPSWDSSYEQY
TRBJ2-7 | TRBV10-3 | NA | AISVGNRGYEQY
TRBJ1-5 | TRBV12-3/TRBV12-4 | NA | ASRKEDQPQH
TRBJ1-2 | TRBV30 | NA | AWSFTGGYGYA
TRBJ2-7 | TRBV7-9 | few | ASNQGGTGGRDEQY
TRBJ2-6 | TRBV6-5 | NA | ASREGANVLT
TRBJ2-7 | TRBV13 | NA | ASSKPYRGTYNEQY
TRBJ2-1 | TRBV28 | many | ASSPPGILRSNEQF
TRBJ1-2 | TRBV5-1 | few | ASSLTGTTVYGYT
TRBJ2-3 | TRBV29-1 | many | SVETRTTSTDTQY
TRBJ1-3 | TRBV7-2 | few | ASSPRGLRSGNTIY
TRBJ1-4 | TRBV2 | NA | ASSQQSPNEKLF
TRBJ2-1 | TRBV7-9 | few | ASRLTSGRAYEQF
TRBJ2-3 | TRBV12-3/TRBV12-4 | NA | ASRKMSTDMQY
TRBJ2-1 | TRBV24-1 | few | ATEDLFEQF
TRBJ2-7 | TRBV15 | few | ATSRDSARGSYEQY
TRBJ2-3 | TRBV4-2 | few | ASSQIIDGSGTDTQY
TRBJ2-5 | TRBV20-1 | NA | SARDPPGWDIGETQY
TRBJ2-1 | TRBV25-1 | many | ASSETSGGSSSYNEQF
TRBJ2-3 | TRBV25-1 | NA | ASSERTGITDTQY
TRBJ2-2 | TRBV5-1 | NA | ASSWDRDANTGELF
TRBJ2-7 | TRBV3-1 | NA | ASSQGPYERY
TRBJ1-2 | TRBV11-2 | NA | ASSPNGQGGYYGYT
TRBJ2-1 | TRBV6-2/TRBV6-3 | few | ASSYWPEQF
TRBJ2-3 | TRBV7-8 | few | ASSLLDWKDTQY
TRBJ2-1 | TRBV12-3/TRBV12-4 | NA | ASRPYSGGSYNEQF
TRBJ2-3 | TRBV12-3/TRBV12-4 | NA | ASSFTSGDTQY
TRBJ2-1 | TRBV24-1 | few | ATSDTGLNEQF
TRBJ1-6 | TRBV4-3 | NA | ASSQEGNRVSPLH
TRBJ2-5 | TRBV13 | NA | ASIRTGHQETQY
TRBJ2-3 | TRBV9 | few | ASSVTGTRSTDTQY
TRBJ2-7 | TRBV11-2 | NA | ASSWTSGGSYNEQY
TRBJ2-5 | TRBV7-7 | once | ASRSRGGLETQY
TRBJ1-2 | TRBV4-3 | NA | ASSQDPGQGLEYGYT
TRBJ2-1 | TRBV4-1 | NA | ASSQETTISYNEQF
TRBJ2-4 | TRBV30 | NA | AWNTGLAGGLGKNIQY
NA | TRBV20-1 | NA | GARLAGDDEQY